These 27 T cell receptor beta chains came from one sample sequenced in a study of beta chain features in type 1 diabetes. Their recognized antigens are unknown. General observations from the study: Type 1 diabetes patients had TCRB CDR3s that were shorter (moderately but significantly so) in all four CD4+ subsets.

Of the isolated RNA, all was reverse transcribed, and so the sequenced material was expressed TCRB transcripts. Sequenced by immunoSEQ multiplex PCR; TCRdb stores in-frame clones only, minus some. The top ten clones hold roughly 0.54% of a sample with 300,000 to 450,000 clones, roughly 9.8% of them seen once. The sequenced sample was central memory CD4+ T cells from blood. These receptors were obtained from a man aged 25-40 years with type 1 diabetes.

The rearrangement joins TRBV11-3 to TRBJ2-1; D unclear. The CDR3 is 17 amino acids. Germline V gives CDR1 SGHNT, CDR2 YENEEA. The V end lost 4 bases, the J end lost 6 bases, and 22 bases lay between the germline ends. For the CDR3, the DNA is TGTGCCAGCAGCTCACGCTTAGAGTACCTAGGATCCAATGAGCAGTTCTTC. It is translated as CASSSRLEYLGSNEQFF.

The chain employs TRBV15 and TRBJ2-3; 7 bases align to TRBD2. V gave up 5 bases and J gave up 4 bases; unmatched junction bases: 18. CDR1 is LNHNV, CDR2 YYDKDF, per germline (reference sequence). The CDR3 length is 18 residues. The CDR3 reads CATSPRGFGGSGSDTQYF. The CDR3 coding sequence is TGTGCCACCAGCCCACGAGGGTTCGGCGGGAGCGGTTCAGATACGCAGTATTTT.

The CDR3 loop is CASNDPGGAETQYF. In DNA, the CDR3 is TGCGCCAGCAACGACCCGGGGGGCGCGGAGACCCAGTACTTC. V usage is TRBV5-1 and J usage is TRBJ2-5, with a possible D match to TRBD2 (7 bases). V was clipped by 6 bases and J by 5 bases, with 17 bases between them. The CDR3 sequence is 14 residues long. Germline CDR1 is SGHRS and CDR2 is YFSETQ.

The rearrangement uses TRBV5-1 and TRBJ2-6; 9 positions match TRBD1. Trimming took 4 bases from V and 4 from J; bases not matched to a gene: 6. There are 16 residues in the CDR3. CDR1 is SGHRS and CDR2 is YFSETQ in the germline V gene. The CDR3 DNA reads as TGCGCCAGCAGCCCTACAGGGGGCGCCGGGGCCAACGTCCTGACTTTC. Its translation: CASSPTGGAGANVLTF.

The CDR3 DNA reads as TGTGCCTGGAGTGCCCCAGGACTAGCGGGAGTGAATATCGGAACCGGGGAGCTGTTTTTT. Protein sequence: CAWSAPGLAGVNIGTGELFF. The chain combines TRBV30 with TRBJ2-2, with 13 bases lining up with TRBD2. V lost 1 base, J lost 5 bases, and 16 bases stayed unmatched. Germline lookup yields CDR1 GTSNPN and CDR2 SVGIG (reference sequence). CDR3 length: 20 amino acids.

This clone was seen repeatedly, ten times or more. This chain joins TRBV18 and TRBJ2-3; D is possibly TRBD2 (6 bases). V lost 4 bases, J lost 1 base, and 9 bases lay in between. The CDR3 is made up of 14 amino acids. The germline CDR1 and CDR2 sequences are KGHSH and LQKENI. CDR3 DNA sequence: TGTGCCAGCTCACGCGCTAGCGGCACAGATACGCAGTATTTT. Protein: CASSRASGTDTQYF.

This sequence joins TRBV5-1 and TRBJ1-4, with TRBD1 matching 10 bases. CDR1 and CDR2 from the germline V gene are SGHRS and YFSETQ. Trimming cost V 4 bases and J 7 bases; bases outside gene matches: 7. CDR3 length: 15 amino acids. DNA of the CDR3: TGCGCCAGCAGCCCGAACGGGGACAGGGGTGAAAAACTGTTTTTT. It yields the protein CASSPNGDRGEKLFF.

The CDR3 bases are TGTGCCAGCTCACCCGCTGCAGGGGGTGAGTACGAGCAGTACTTC. It translates to CASSPAAGGEYEQYF. The chain links TRBV18 to TRBJ2-7; 7 bases align to TRBD1. Germline loops: CDR1 KGHSH, CDR2 LQKENI. The J segment lost 4 bases and the V segment lost 3 bases, leaving 9 bases of the junction unmatched. This CDR3 has 15 amino acids.

Only a few counts were recorded for this clone. One end of the junction does not line up with germline, which may come from a read error. J is TRBJ2-2 and V is TRBV7-7; maybe TRBD2 (5 bases). CDR3 length: 15 amino acids. The germline V gene has CDR1 SSHAT and CDR2 FNYEAQ (reference sequence). CDR3 DNA: TGTGCTAGCAGCCTCACCACTGGCGGGACCGGGGAGCTGTTTTTT. It encodes CASSLTTGGTGELFF. Filled out from reference TRBV7-7 and TRBJ2-2, the complete variable domain reads GAGVSQSPRYKVTKRGQDVTLRCDPISSHATLYWYQQALGQGPEFLTYFNYEAQPDKSGLPSDRFSAERPEGSISTLTIQRTEQRDSAMYRCASSLTTGGTGELFFGEGSRLTVL.

J is TRBJ2-2 and V is TRBV10-3; the D is unclear. Germline V CDR1 and CDR2: ENHRY, SYGVKD. This CDR3 has 16 residues. Trimming stripped 3 bases from V and 0 bases from J, with 11 bases between. CDR3 in DNA: TGTGCCATCAGTGAAAGTGCGGCAACGAACACCGGGGAGCTGTTTTTT. This codes for CAISESAATNTGELFF.

This clone occurred many times. The chain has TRBV7-9 and TRBJ2-5; TRBD2 matches 10 bases. J gave up 5 bases and V 5 bases, and 11 bases lay outside the gene matches. Germline-derived CDR1 and CDR2 are SEHNR and FQNEAQ (reference sequence). CDR3 length: 16 residues. The CDR3 DNA follows: TGTGCCAGCAGCCCCCGGGTAGCGGGAGGTGTGGAGACCCAGTACTTC. This gives the protein CASSPRVAGGVETQYF.

V and J are TRBV7-9 and TRBJ1-5; D is perhaps TRBD1 (5 bases). Trimming removed 3 bases from V and 2 bases from J, with 8 bases in between. Germline V gene lookup returns CDR1 SEHNR and CDR2 FQNEAQ (reference sequence). The CDR3 contains 14 residues. CDR3 in DNA: TGTGCCAGCAGCTTCAGGGATGGCAATCAGCCCCAGCATTTT. This sequence encodes CASSFRDGNQPQHF.

V gene TRBV7-2 combines with J gene TRBJ1-4, with D possibly TRBD1 on 5 matching bases. Germline assignment: CDR1 SGHTA and CDR2 FQGNSA. CDR3 length: 15 residues. Trimming left V 3 bases short and J 8 bases short, with 16 bases between. The CDR3, as DNA: TGTGCCAGCAGCTTGGGGGGACCCTCCGGGGAAAAACTGTTTTTT. This translates into CASSLGGPSGEKLFF.

This clone was observed a few times. V usage is TRBV7-9 and J usage is TRBJ2-5; D is unresolved. CDR1 is SEHNR, CDR2 FQNEAQ, per germline (reference sequence). The CDR3 spans 12 residues. Trimming removed 1 base at V and 4 bases at J, with 4 bases between. The CDR3 protein is CASSLGPETQYF. The CDR3 region has the DNA TGTGCCAGCAGCTTAGGTCCAGAGACCCAGTACTTC.

This clone was seen repeatedly, ten times or more. Other DNA sequences within the sample encode an identical CDR3. V gene TRBV27 combines with J gene TRBJ1-5, with 9 bases identical to TRBD1. The CDR3 extends over 14 amino acids. J was trimmed by 4 bases and V by 5 bases; bases with no gene match: 3. Germline V lookup: CDR1 MNHEY, CDR2 SMNVEV (reference sequence). CDR3 sequence reads: CASSRDRANQPQHF. CDR3 DNA: TGTGCCAGCAGTCGGGACAGGGCGAATCAGCCCCAGCATTTT.

The gene calls are TRBV6-1 and TRBJ1-3; D is ambiguous. CDR3 length: 13 amino acids. Trimming stripped 5 bases from V and 0 bases from J, with 5 bases between. CDR1 is MNHNS and CDR2 is SASEGT in the germline V gene. CDR3 amino acids: CASSLGSGNTIYF. As DNA, the CDR3 is TGTGCCAGCAGTCTGGGCTCTGGAAACACCATATATTTT.

V and J are TRBV9 and TRBJ2-2; possible D gene TRBD2, 5 bases. This CDR3 spans 16 amino acids. V shed 3 bases and J shed 1 base, with 13 bases lying between them. CDR1 and CDR2 (germline): SGDLS, YYNGEE. The CDR3 sequence: CASSASHEGNTGELFF. The CDR3 DNA reads as TGTGCCAGCAGCGCAAGCCACGAGGGGAACACCGGGGAGCTGTTTTTT.

V gene TRBV30 combines with J gene TRBJ2-3; D may match TRBD1 or TRBD2 (5 bases each). The germline V gene encodes CDR1 GTSNPN and CDR2 SVGIG (reference sequence). The CDR3 runs 14 residues. V dropped 1 base and J dropped 4 bases, with 12 bases sitting between them. CDR3 coding DNA: TGTGCCTGGAGTGCAGGGACCCGATCAGATACGCAGTATTTT. It translates to CAWSAGTRSDTQYF. Full variable domain (rest looked up from reference TRBV30 and TRBJ2-3): SQTIHQWPATLVQPVGSPLSLECTVEGTSNPNLYWYRQAAGRGLQLLFYSVGIGQISSEVPQNLSASRPQDRQFILSSKKLLLSDSGFYLCAWSAGTRSDTQYFGPGTRLTVL.

The chain carries TRBV29-1 and TRBJ2-7; D may be TRBD2 (6 bases). Germline CDR1 and CDR2: SQVTM and ANQGSEA. There are 12 residues in the CDR3. The V end was cut by 4 bases, the J end by 6 bases, with 13 bases between. This CDR3 is CSVGELAAEQYF. In DNA, the CDR3 is TGCAGCGTTGGGGAACTAGCCGCCGAGCAGTACTTC.

This clone showed up just a few times. The J gene is TRBJ1-6, the V gene TRBV6-5; D may be TRBD1 (6 bases). This CDR3 comprises 13 residues. The germline V gene encodes CDR1 MNHEY and CDR2 SVGAGI. V dropped 9 bases and J dropped 5 bases, with 11 bases sitting between them. The DNA for the CDR3 is TGTGCCAGTCAGGGGCTGAATAATTCACCCCTCCACTTT. It specifies CASQGLNNSPLHF.

Only a few counts were recorded for this clone. The chain combines TRBV6-5 with TRBJ2-7, with a weak D call TRBD2 (6 bases). From germline, CDR1 is MNHEY and CDR2 SVGAGI. V lost 11 bases, J lost 7 bases, and 15 bases lay in between. This CDR3 spans 11 amino acids. The CDR3 DNA reads as TGTGCCGGACTCTTCGCGGGAGAGCAGTACTTC. It translates to CAGLFAGEQYF.

This clone was picked up a small number of times. Other DNA sequences in this sample translate to the same CDR3. This rearrangement joins TRBV28 to TRBJ1-5; 8 bases align to TRBD1. The V segment lost 5 bases and the J segment 2 bases; nucleotides outside the gene matches: 5. From germline, CDR1 is MDHEN and CDR2 SYDVKM. The CDR3 extends over 15 amino acids. In DNA form, the CDR3 reads TGTGCCAGCAGTACGACAGGGGAGGGCAATCAGCCCCAGCATTTT. Protein sequence: CASSTTGEGNQPQHF.

This clone was seen many times. The chain couples TRBV2 to TRBJ2-5; 11 bases map to TRBD1. After removal of 7 bases from V and 0 bases from J, the junction contained 7 bases not matched to a gene. Looked up from germline, CDR1 is SNHLY and CDR2 is FYNNEI. The CDR3 is 16 amino acids. The CDR3 bases are TGTGCCAGCAATGGGGGGACAGGGGGAAACCAAGAGACCCAGTACTTC. Translated: CASNGGTGGNQETQYF.

The gene calls are TRBV5-6 and TRBJ1-2; 10 bases agree with TRBD1. The V and J ends lost 3 bases and 8 bases, in that order; junction bases with no gene match: 10. Germline V gene lookup returns CDR1 SGHDT and CDR2 YYEEEE. The length of the CDR3 is 15 residues. The CDR3 DNA reads as TGTGCCAGCAGCTCGCCACGACAGGGGGCCAGGGGCTACACCTTC. Its protein is CASSSPRQGARGYTF.

This chain joins TRBV27 and TRBJ1-6; D might be TRBD1 (6 bases). Trimming cost V 8 bases and J 7 bases, with 12 bases left between them. Germline CDR1 MNHEY, CDR2 SMNVEV (reference sequence). CDR3 length: 13 residues. Here the CDR3 reads CASCWTVNSPLHF. The CDR3 region has the DNA TGTGCCAGCTGTTGGACAGTAAATTCACCCCTCCACTTT.

This clone was seen at least ten times. This chain links TRBV4-1 with TRBJ1-1, with a weak D call TRBD1 (5 bases). V dropped 4 bases and J dropped 4 bases, with 13 bases sitting between them. Per the germline V gene, CDR1 is MGHRA and CDR2 is YSYEKL. The CDR3 runs 14 residues. The CDR3 nucleotides read TGCGCCAGCAGCCCACCAGCGGGGGGCACTGAAGCTTTCTTT. This encodes CASSPPAGGTEAFF.

In DNA, the CDR3 is TGTGCCAGTAGTCAGGGGAGGGGAGAGACCCAGTACTTC. The encoded protein is CASSQGRGETQYF. The rearrangement links TRBV19 to TRBJ2-5; tentative D call: TRBD2 (7 bases). The CDR3 length is 13 residues. Germline loops: CDR1 LNHDA, CDR2 SQIVND (reference sequence). V lost 5 bases to trimming and J lost 4 bases, with 11 bases between them.